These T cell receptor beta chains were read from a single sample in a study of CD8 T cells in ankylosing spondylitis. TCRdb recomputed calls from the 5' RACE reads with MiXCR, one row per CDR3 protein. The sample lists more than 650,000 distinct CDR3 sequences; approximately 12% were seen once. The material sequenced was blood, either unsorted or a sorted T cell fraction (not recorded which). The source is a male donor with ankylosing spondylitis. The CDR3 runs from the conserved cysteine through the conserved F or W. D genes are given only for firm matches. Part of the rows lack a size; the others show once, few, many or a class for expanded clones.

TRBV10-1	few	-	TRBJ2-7	TGCGCCAGCAGCCAGGCGTGGAACGAGCAGTACTTC	CASSQAWNEQYF
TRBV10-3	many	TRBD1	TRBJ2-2	TGTGCCATCAGTGCGGGACAGGGGGCGAACGGGGAGCTGTTTTTT	CAISAGQGANGELFF
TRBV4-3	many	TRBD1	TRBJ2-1	TGCGCCAGCAGCTCTGGACAGGGCGATGAGCAGTTCTTC	CASSSGQGDEQFF
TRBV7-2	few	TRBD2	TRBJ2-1	TGTGCCAGCAGCCCCTGGGGAGCGGGGATCAATGAGCAGTTCTTC	CASSPWGAGINEQFF
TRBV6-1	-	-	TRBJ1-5	TGTGCCAGCAGTGGGGAAGTGGGCCCCCAGCATTTT	CASSGEVGPQHF
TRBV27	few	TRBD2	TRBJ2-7	TGTGCCAGCCCGGGACTAGCGGGCCTCAGCTCCTACGAGCAGTACTTC	CASPGLAGLSSYEQYF
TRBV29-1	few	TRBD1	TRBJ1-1	TGCAGCGTCGGGACAGGGGGCCGCACTGAAGCTTTCTTT	CSVGTGGRTEAFF
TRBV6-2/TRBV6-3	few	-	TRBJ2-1	TGTGCCAGCAGTTACGACAGGCGAGTTTACAATGAGCAGTTCTTC	CASSYDRRVYNEQFF
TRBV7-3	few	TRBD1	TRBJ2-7	TGTGCCAGCAGCGAGGGACAGCCCCCCCTCTACGAGCAGTACTTC	CASSEGQPPLYEQYF
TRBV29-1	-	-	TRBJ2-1	TGCAGCGTTGGAACACTCTTTCCTGGAAATGAGCAGTTCTTC	CSVGTLFPGNEQFF
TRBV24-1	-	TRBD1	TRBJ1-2	TGTGCCACCAGTGACTGGACAGGGGAGAATGGCTACACCTTC	CATSDWTGENGYTF
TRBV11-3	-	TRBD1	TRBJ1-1	TGTGCCAGCAGCTGGACAGGGCGCACTGAAGCTTTCTTT	CASSWTGRTEAFF
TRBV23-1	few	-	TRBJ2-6	TGCGCCAGCAGTCTCCACACGCCCCGGGACGGGATCGATGGGGCCAACGTCCTGACTTTC	CASSLHTPRDGIDGANVLTF
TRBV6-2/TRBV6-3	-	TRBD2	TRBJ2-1	TGTGCCAGCAGTTACGTGGGAGGGCCCAACAATGAGCAGTTCTTC	CASSYVGGPNNEQFF
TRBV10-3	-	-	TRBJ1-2	TGTGCCATCACCCAGAGGTGGGAAGGCGGCTACACCTTC	CAITQRWEGGYTF
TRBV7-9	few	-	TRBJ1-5	TGTGCCAGCAGCTTGGGTGACACTTATCATAACCAGCCCCAGCATTTT	CASSLGDTYHNQPQHF
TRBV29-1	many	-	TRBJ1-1	TGCAGCTTCTCGATCGGGGACGGGGCTTTCTTT	CSFSIGDGAFF
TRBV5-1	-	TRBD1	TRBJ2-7	TGCGCCAGCAGCTTCCAAACCGGGACAGGGGGGTACTACGAGCAGTACTTC	CASSFQTGTGGYYEQYF
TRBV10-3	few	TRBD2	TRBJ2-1	TGTGCCATCAGTGAGGGTCTAGCGGGCAACGATGAGCAGTTCTTC	CAISEGLAGNDEQFF
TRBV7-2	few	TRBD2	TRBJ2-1	TGTGCCAGCAGCTTAGCGGCTAGCGGGAGTTACAATGAGCAGTTCTTC	CASSLAASGSYNEQFF
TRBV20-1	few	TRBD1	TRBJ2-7	TGCAGTGCCGAGAACAGGGGGATTTACGAGCAGTACTTC	CSAENRGIYEQYF
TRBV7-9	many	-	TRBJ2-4	TGTGCCAGCAGCTTAGGACAGGGAGGCCAGTACTTC	CASSLGQGGQYF
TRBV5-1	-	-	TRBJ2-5	TGCGCCAGCGCACCAGCGCAGGGGCGCTATGAGACCCAGTACTTC	CASAPAQGRYETQYF
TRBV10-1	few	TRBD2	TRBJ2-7	TGCGCCAGCAGTGCAATGGGACTAGCGGGAGAAGACGAGCAGTACTTC	CASSAMGLAGEDEQYF
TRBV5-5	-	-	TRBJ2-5	TGTGCCAGCAGCTCAGTTTGGGGGACTCCCAAGACCCAGTACTTC	CASSSVWGTPKTQYF
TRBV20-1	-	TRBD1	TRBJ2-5	TGCAGTGCTACCGGGACAGGGTTTGGGGAGACCCAGTACTTC	CSATGTGFGETQYF
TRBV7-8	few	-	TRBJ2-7	TGTGCCAGCAGCTTGGGGTCAAGGCTCGAGCAGTACTTC	CASSLGSRLEQYF
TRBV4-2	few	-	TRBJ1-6	TGTGCCAGCAGCCAAGCACCGGAATCACCCCTCCACTTT	CASSQAPESPLHF
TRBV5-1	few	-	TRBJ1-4	TGCGCCAGCAGCTTGGACAGGGTCGAAAAACTGTTTTTT	CASSLDRVEKLFF
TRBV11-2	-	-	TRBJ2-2	TGTGCCAGCAGAGATTTTAGGCGGGCTGACGGGGAGCTGTTTTTT	CASRDFRRADGELFF
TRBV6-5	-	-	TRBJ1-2	TGTGCCAGCAGTTACGTCCCCGGACAGTATGGCTACACCTTC	CASSYVPGQYGYTF
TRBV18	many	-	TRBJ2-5	TGTGCCAGCAGCCCGCGCGGGGAGACCCAGTACTTC	CASSPRGETQYF
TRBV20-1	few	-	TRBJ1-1	TGCAGTGCTAGAGTTTCAGCGAACACTGAAGCTTTCTTT	CSARVSANTEAFF
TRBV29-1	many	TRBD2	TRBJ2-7	TGCAGCGTTGGACTAGCCGACGAGCAGTACTTC	CSVGLADEQYF
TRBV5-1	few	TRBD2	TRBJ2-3	TGCGCCAGCAGGCGAGAAACTAGCGGGATCACAGATACGCAGTATTTT	CASRRETSGITDTQYF
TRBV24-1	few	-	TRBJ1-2	TGTGCCACCAGCCCGGGAGACTATGGCTACACCTTC	CATSPGDYGYTF
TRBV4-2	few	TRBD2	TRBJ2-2	TGTGCCAGCAGCCAAGAGCCAGCGGGAGGTCACGGGGAGCTGTTTTTT	CASSQEPAGGHGELFF
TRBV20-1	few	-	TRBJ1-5	TGCAGTGCTCGGCGCGGGGTCGTGCAGCCCCAGCATTTT	CSARRGVVQPQHF
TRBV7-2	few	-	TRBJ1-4	TGTGCCAGCAGCTTATTTGGGACAACTAATGAAAAACTGTTTTTT	CASSLFGTTNEKLFF
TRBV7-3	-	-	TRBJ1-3	TGTGCCAGCAGCGAGGGACCGAGAAACACCATATATTTT	CASSEGPRNTIYF
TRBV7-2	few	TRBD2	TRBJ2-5	TGTGCCAGCAGCCGGGGGGAGTCAGAGACCCAGTACTTC	CASSRGESETQYF
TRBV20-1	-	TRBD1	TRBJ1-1	TGCAGTGCTAGAGATCAACACAGGGGGCAGGACACTGAAGCTTTCTTT	CSARDQHRGQDTEAFF
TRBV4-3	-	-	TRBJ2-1	TGCGCCAGCAGCCAAGAGCGAGCGAACAATGAGCAGTTCTTC	CASSQERANNEQFF
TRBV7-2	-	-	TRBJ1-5	TGTGCCAGCAGCTTAGTTAGCCAATTAGGGGCCCAGCATTTT	CASSLVSQLGAQHF
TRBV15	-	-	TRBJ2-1	TGTGCCACCAGCGGCCCGGGAAGGGCTCTCCGGTCCAATGAGCAGTTCTTC	CATSGPGRALRSNEQFF
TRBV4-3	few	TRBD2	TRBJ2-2	TGCGCCAGCAGCCAAGATTTTCCCGGGAGGGGTACCGGGGAGCTGTTTTTT	CASSQDFPGRGTGELFF
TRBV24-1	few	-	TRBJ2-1	TGTGCCACCAGTGATCGAACAGGGCGCAATGAGCAGTTCTTC	CATSDRTGRNEQFF
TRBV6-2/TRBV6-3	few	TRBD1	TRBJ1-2	TGTGCCAGCAGTCACCCTCGGACAGGGGGAGACTCTAACTATGGCTACACCTTC	CASSHPRTGGDSNYGYTF
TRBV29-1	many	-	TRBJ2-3	TGCAGCGTCTTGGGCACATACAACACAGATACGCAGTATTTT	CSVLGTYNTDTQYF
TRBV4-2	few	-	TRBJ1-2	TGTGCCAGCAGCAAACAGGGTGTCGTCTATGGCTACACCTTC	CASSKQGVVYGYTF
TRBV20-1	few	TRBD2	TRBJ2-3	TGCAGTGCTAGGAAACGGGGGGGAATCACAGATACGCAGTATTTT	CSARKRGGITDTQYF
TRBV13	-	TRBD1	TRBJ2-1	TGTGCCAGCAGCTTAGGGACCCGGGACAGGGTATACAATGAGCAGTTCTTC	CASSLGTRDRVYNEQFF
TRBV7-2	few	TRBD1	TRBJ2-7	TGTGCCAGCAGCTTAAGAGGACAGGGGGATCTGGAGCAGTACTTC	CASSLRGQGDLEQYF